This is a list of T cell receptor beta chains from one sample in a study of human T cells and chemical hapten exposure. TCRdb independently ran MiXCR on the RACE reads; one entry per CDR3 protein. This sample yields more than 80,000 distinct CDR3 sequences, of which roughly 10% are seen a single time; approximately 3.1% belongs to the top ten. The source was whole blood, collected in connection with sensitization to the hapten diphenylcyclopropenone (DPC). The receptors were sampled from a woman aged 55-69 years with alopecia areata. Some clones in this sample may be carry-over from other donors' samples. The CDR3 runs from the conserved cysteine through the conserved F or W. The D gene is left open where the match is weak. Clone size is shown for a subset of rows, as once, few, many or a class of expanded clone.

clone_size: many; j_call: TRBJ1-1; v_call: TRBV12-3/TRBV12-4; d_call: TRBD1; cdr3_aa: CASSGQGAFF; cdr3_nt: TGTGCCAGCAGTGGACAGGGAGCTTTCTTT
clone_size: -; j_call: TRBJ1-5; v_call: TRBV2; d_call: TRBD1; cdr3_aa: CASSPGTGAHQPQHF; cdr3_nt: TGTGCCAGCAGTCCCGGGACAGGGGCCCATCAGCCCCAGCATTTT
clone_size: many; j_call: TRBJ2-5; v_call: TRBV5-1; d_call: -; cdr3_aa: CASSRADLETQYF; cdr3_nt: TGCGCCAGCAGTCGGGCAGATCTAGAGACCCAGTACTTC
clone_size: -; j_call: TRBJ2-7; v_call: TRBV7-9; d_call: TRBD1; cdr3_aa: CASSPLGQGPGSYEQYF; cdr3_nt: TGTGCCAGCAGCCCTTTAGGACAGGGGCCGGGCTCCTACGAGCAGTACTTC
clone_size: few; j_call: TRBJ1-2; v_call: TRBV10-3; d_call: TRBD1; cdr3_aa: CAIRPDRANGYTF; cdr3_nt: TGTGCCATCAGGCCCGACAGGGCCAATGGCTACACCTTC
clone_size: many; j_call: TRBJ2-1; v_call: TRBV2; d_call: -; cdr3_aa: CASSGDGLYNEQFF; cdr3_nt: TGTGCCAGCAGTGGGGACGGTTTATACAATGAGCAGTTCTTC
clone_size: -; j_call: TRBJ1-4; v_call: TRBV4-1; d_call: -; cdr3_aa: CASSPDRFNEKLFF; cdr3_nt: TGCGCCAGCAGCCCCGACAGGTTTAATGAAAAACTGTTTTTT
clone_size: -; j_call: TRBJ1-2; v_call: TRBV18; d_call: -; cdr3_aa: CASSPGPSTNYGYTF; cdr3_nt: TGTGCCAGCTCACCTGGGCCATCTACTAACTATGGCTACACCTTC
clone_size: few; j_call: TRBJ2-1; v_call: TRBV2; d_call: TRBD1; cdr3_aa: CASSGDRGSYNEQFF; cdr3_nt: TGTGCCAGCAGTGGGGACAGGGGATCCTACAATGAGCAGTTCTTC
clone_size: many; j_call: TRBJ2-1; v_call: TRBV9; d_call: TRBD2; cdr3_aa: CASSVARRGGALNEQFF; cdr3_nt: TGTGCCAGCAGCGTAGCCCGTCGCGGGGGGGCCCTCAATGAGCAGTTCTTC
clone_size: -; j_call: TRBJ1-1; v_call: TRBV4-2; d_call: -; cdr3_aa: CASSQDLRGNTEAFF; cdr3_nt: TGTGCCAGCAGCCAAGACCTCAGGGGTAACACTGAAGCTTTCTTT
clone_size: many; j_call: TRBJ2-1; v_call: TRBV12-3/TRBV12-4; d_call: -; cdr3_aa: CASSLGRLKTYNEQFF; cdr3_nt: TGTGCCAGCAGTTTAGGTAGACTAAAAACCTACAATGAGCAGTTCTTC
clone_size: -; j_call: TRBJ2-1; v_call: TRBV20-1; d_call: -; cdr3_aa: CSASRGTGEQFF; cdr3_nt: TGCAGTGCTAGCAGGGGCACGGGGGAGCAGTTCTTC
clone_size: few; j_call: TRBJ2-7; v_call: TRBV29-1; d_call: -; cdr3_aa: CSVGGAATYEQYF; cdr3_nt: TGCAGCGTCGGTGGGGCGGCTACCTACGAGCAGTACTTC
clone_size: few; j_call: TRBJ1-4; v_call: TRBV6-1; d_call: -; cdr3_aa: CASREHLTNEKLFF; cdr3_nt: TGTGCCAGCAGGGAACATCTAACTAATGAAAAACTGTTTTTT
clone_size: many; j_call: TRBJ1-1; v_call: TRBV5-1; d_call: TRBD1; cdr3_aa: CASSRRGQGLNTEAFF; cdr3_nt: TGCGCCAGCAGCCGGAGGGGGCAGGGGTTAAACACTGAAGCTTTCTTT
clone_size: many; j_call: TRBJ2-7; v_call: TRBV12-3/TRBV12-4; d_call: -; cdr3_aa: CASSFGADYEQYF; cdr3_nt: TGTGCCAGCAGTTTCGGGGCCGACTACGAGCAGTACTTC
clone_size: medium-sized; j_call: TRBJ2-7; v_call: TRBV11-2; d_call: -; cdr3_aa: CASSLDSIEQYF; cdr3_nt: TGTGCCAGCAGCTTAGACTCGATCGAGCAGTACTTC
clone_size: many; j_call: TRBJ2-7; v_call: TRBV7-9; d_call: -; cdr3_aa: CASSFVDLGTPEQYF; cdr3_nt: TGTGCCAGCAGCTTTGTGGACTTAGGAACACCCGAGCAGTACTTC
clone_size: -; j_call: TRBJ2-3; v_call: TRBV11-2; d_call: TRBD2; cdr3_aa: CASSLGAGTSRADTQYF; cdr3_nt: TGTGCCAGCAGCTTAGGAGCCGGGACTAGCCGTGCAGATACGCAGTATTTT
clone_size: many; j_call: TRBJ1-5; v_call: TRBV10-3; d_call: -; cdr3_aa: CAISESRNGGGNQPQHF; cdr3_nt: TGTGCCATCAGTGAGTCGAGGAACGGGGGCGGCAATCAGCCCCAGCATTTT
clone_size: many; j_call: TRBJ1-6; v_call: TRBV19; d_call: -; cdr3_aa: CASTSGRSNSPLHF; cdr3_nt: TGTGCCAGTACCTCGGGACGTAGTAATTCACCCCTCCACTTT
clone_size: many; j_call: TRBJ1-4; v_call: TRBV5-5; d_call: -; cdr3_aa: CASSFSLAGVNEKLFF; cdr3_nt: TGTGCCAGCAGCTTCAGTTTGGCAGGGGTGAATGAAAAACTGTTTTTT
clone_size: few; j_call: TRBJ2-1; v_call: TRBV11-2; d_call: -; cdr3_aa: CASSHLGRGAPLNEQFF; cdr3_nt: TGTGCCAGCAGCCACCTGGGGAGAGGTGCGCCACTTAATGAGCAGTTCTTC
clone_size: many; j_call: TRBJ2-2; v_call: TRBV29-1; d_call: TRBD1; cdr3_aa: CSVEDGDRGQETGELFF; cdr3_nt: TGCAGCGTTGAAGATGGGGACAGGGGGCAGGAAACCGGGGAGCTGTTTTTT
clone_size: many; j_call: TRBJ1-3; v_call: TRBV7-3; d_call: -; cdr3_aa: CASSLTAGDSGNTIYF; cdr3_nt: TGTGCCAGCAGCTTAACCGCCGGCGACTCTGGAAACACCATATATTTT
clone_size: -; j_call: TRBJ2-3; v_call: TRBV12-3/TRBV12-4; d_call: TRBD2; cdr3_aa: CASTGLAGLSTDTQYF; cdr3_nt: TGTGCCAGCACCGGACTAGCGGGGCTCAGCACAGATACGCAGTATTTT
clone_size: -; j_call: TRBJ2-5; v_call: TRBV19; d_call: TRBD2; cdr3_aa: CATAGLAGGQETQYF; cdr3_nt: TGTGCCACCGCCGGACTAGCGGGGGGGCAAGAGACCCAGTACTTC
clone_size: -; j_call: TRBJ1-1; v_call: TRBV18; d_call: -; cdr3_aa: CASSRRSGNTEAFF; cdr3_nt: TGTGCCAGCTCACGCCGGTCAGGGAACACTGAAGCTTTCTTT
clone_size: -; j_call: TRBJ1-2; v_call: TRBV3-1; d_call: -; cdr3_aa: CASSRGAGHRNGYTF; cdr3_nt: TGTGCCAGCAGCCGAGGGGCAGGCCATCGTAATGGCTACACCTTC
clone_size: many; j_call: TRBJ1-2; v_call: TRBV12-3/TRBV12-4; d_call: -; cdr3_aa: CASSPRALAYGYTF; cdr3_nt: TGTGCCAGCAGCCCCAGGGCCCTGGCCTATGGCTACACCTTC
clone_size: few; j_call: TRBJ2-7; v_call: TRBV5-1; d_call: -; cdr3_aa: CASSLWRGKNYEQYF; cdr3_nt: TGCGCCAGCAGCTTGTGGCGGGGTAAAAACTACGAGCAGTACTTC
clone_size: few; j_call: TRBJ1-5; v_call: TRBV6-1; d_call: TRBD1; cdr3_aa: CASILGTGDQPQHF; cdr3_nt: TGTGCCAGCATACTCGGGACAGGTGATCAGCCCCAGCATTTT
clone_size: few; j_call: TRBJ2-5; v_call: TRBV10-1; d_call: -; cdr3_aa: CASSGGDRTDQETQYF; cdr3_nt: TGCGCCAGCAGTGGTGGGGACCGAACCGACCAAGAGACCCAGTACTTC
clone_size: many; j_call: TRBJ1-4; v_call: TRBV5-8; d_call: -; cdr3_aa: CASSLAWGTHSREKLFF; cdr3_nt: TGTGCCAGCAGCTTGGCTTGGGGGACGCACAGTCGCGAAAAACTGTTTTTT
clone_size: -; j_call: TRBJ2-7; v_call: TRBV6-5; d_call: TRBD1; cdr3_aa: CASSYTGGVSYEQYF; cdr3_nt: TGTGCCAGCAGTTATACAGGGGGAGTATCCTACGAGCAGTACTTC
clone_size: -; j_call: TRBJ1-1; v_call: TRBV7-9; d_call: -; cdr3_aa: CASSFDRGRYTEAFF; cdr3_nt: TGTGCCAGCAGCTTTGATAGGGGCCGGTACACTGAAGCTTTCTTT
clone_size: many; j_call: TRBJ1-1; v_call: TRBV12-3/TRBV12-4; d_call: -; cdr3_aa: CASSLPPQIEAFF; cdr3_nt: TGTGCCAGCAGTTTGCCCCCACAGATTGAAGCTTTCTTT
clone_size: few; j_call: TRBJ2-7; v_call: TRBV20-1; d_call: TRBD1; cdr3_aa: CSASTTGAGEQYF; cdr3_nt: TGCAGTGCTTCCACTACAGGGGCTGGGGAGCAGTACTTC
clone_size: few; j_call: TRBJ2-7; v_call: TRBV27; d_call: -; cdr3_aa: CASSNRLQDYEQYF; cdr3_nt: TGTGCCAGCAGCAATCGATTACAGGACTACGAGCAGTACTTC
clone_size: many; j_call: TRBJ2-2; v_call: TRBV15; d_call: TRBD1; cdr3_aa: CATSRAKPGTGWTGELFF; cdr3_nt: TGTGCCACCAGCAGAGCGAAGCCAGGGACAGGGTGGACCGGGGAGCTGTTTTTT
clone_size: many; j_call: TRBJ1-1; v_call: TRBV12-3/TRBV12-4; d_call: -; cdr3_aa: CASTLGFGNTEAFF; cdr3_nt: TGTGCCAGCACCCTGGGGTTCGGCAACACTGAAGCTTTCTTT
clone_size: few; j_call: TRBJ1-2; v_call: TRBV19; d_call: TRBD1; cdr3_aa: CASSKGQNHGDYGYTF; cdr3_nt: TGTGCCAGTAGTAAGGGACAGAATCACGGAGACTATGGCTACACCTTC
clone_size: many; j_call: TRBJ1-2; v_call: TRBV18; d_call: TRBD1; cdr3_aa: CASSPGTDYGYTF; cdr3_nt: TGTGCCAGCTCGCCCGGGACAGACTATGGCTACACCTTC
clone_size: -; j_call: TRBJ1-2; v_call: TRBV5-1; d_call: TRBD1; cdr3_aa: CASSRTGQNYGYTF; cdr3_nt: TGCGCCAGCAGCAGAACGGGACAGAACTATGGCTACACCTTC